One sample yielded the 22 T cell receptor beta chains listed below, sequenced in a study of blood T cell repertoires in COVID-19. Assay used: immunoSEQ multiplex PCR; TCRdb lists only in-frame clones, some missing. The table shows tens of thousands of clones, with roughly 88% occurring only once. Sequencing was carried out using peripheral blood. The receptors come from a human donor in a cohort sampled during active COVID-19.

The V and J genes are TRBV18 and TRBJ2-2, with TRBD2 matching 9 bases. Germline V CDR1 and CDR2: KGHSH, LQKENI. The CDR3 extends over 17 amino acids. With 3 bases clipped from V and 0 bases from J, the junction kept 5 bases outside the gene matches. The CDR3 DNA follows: TGTGCCAGCTCACCCCGGACTAGCGCGGCGAACACCGGGGAGCTGTTTTTT. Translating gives CASSPRTSAANTGELFF.

In DNA form, the CDR3 reads TGTGCCAGCTCACCGCCTAGCGGGATCCCGGATACGCAGTATTTT. Amino acid sequence: CASSPPSGIPDTQYF. The V and J genes are TRBV18 and TRBJ2-3, with TRBD2 matching over 9 bases. CDR1 KGHSH and CDR2 LQKENI come from the germline V gene. Trimming at V came to 3 bases and at J to 6 bases, leaving 7 bases not matched to a gene. This CDR3 contains 15 residues. The full variable domain, with the rest looked up from reference TRBV18 and TRBJ2-3, is NAGVMQNPRHLVRRRGQEARLRCSPMKGHSHVYWYRQLPEEGLKFMVYLQKENIIDESGMPKERFSAEFPKEGPSILRIQQVVRGDSAAYFCASSPPSGIPDTQYFGPGTRLTVL.

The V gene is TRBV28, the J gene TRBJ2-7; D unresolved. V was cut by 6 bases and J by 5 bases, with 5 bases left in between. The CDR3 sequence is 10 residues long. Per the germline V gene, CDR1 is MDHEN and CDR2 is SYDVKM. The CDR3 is CASSRNEQYF. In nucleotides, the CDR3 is TGTGCCAGCAGCCGTAACGAGCAGTACTTC. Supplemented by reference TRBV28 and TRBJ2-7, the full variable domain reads DVKVTQSSRYLVKRTGEKVFLECVQDMDHENMFWYRQDPGLGLRLIYFSYDVKMKEKGDIPEGYSVSREKKERFSLILESASTNQTSMYLCASSRNEQYFGPGTRLTVT.

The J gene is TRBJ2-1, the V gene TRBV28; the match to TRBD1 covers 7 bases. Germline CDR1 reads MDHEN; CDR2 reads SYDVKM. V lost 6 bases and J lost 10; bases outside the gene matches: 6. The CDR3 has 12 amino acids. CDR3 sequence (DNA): TGTGCCAGCAGCCCAGGGGGACACGAGCAGTTCTTC. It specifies CASSPGGHEQFF.

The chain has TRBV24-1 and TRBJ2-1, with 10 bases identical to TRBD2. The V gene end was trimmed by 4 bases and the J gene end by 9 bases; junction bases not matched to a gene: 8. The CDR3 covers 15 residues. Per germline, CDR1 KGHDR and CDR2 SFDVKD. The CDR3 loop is CATSDPGLAKLEQFF. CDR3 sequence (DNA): TGTGCCACCAGTGACCCGGGACTAGCGAAACTTGAGCAGTTCTTC.

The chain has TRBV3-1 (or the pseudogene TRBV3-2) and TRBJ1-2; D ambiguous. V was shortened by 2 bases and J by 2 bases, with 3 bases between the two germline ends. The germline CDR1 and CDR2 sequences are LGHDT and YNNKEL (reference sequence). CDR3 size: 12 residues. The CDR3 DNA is TGTGCCAGCAGCCAACTAAACTATGGCTACACCTTC. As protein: CASSQLNYGYTF.

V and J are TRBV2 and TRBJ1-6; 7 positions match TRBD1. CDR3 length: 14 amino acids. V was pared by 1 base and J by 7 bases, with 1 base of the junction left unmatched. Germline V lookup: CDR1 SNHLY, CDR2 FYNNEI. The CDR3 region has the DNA TGTGCCAGCAGTGAAGAGACAGGGAATTCACCCCTCCACTTT. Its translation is CASSEETGNSPLHF.

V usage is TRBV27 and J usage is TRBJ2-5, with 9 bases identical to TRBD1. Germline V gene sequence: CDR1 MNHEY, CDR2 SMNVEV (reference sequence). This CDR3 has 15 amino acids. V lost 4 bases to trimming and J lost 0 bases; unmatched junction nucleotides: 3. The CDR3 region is CASSSGTGNQETQYF. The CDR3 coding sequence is TGTGCCAGCAGTTCCGGGACAGGGAACCAAGAGACCCAGTACTTC.

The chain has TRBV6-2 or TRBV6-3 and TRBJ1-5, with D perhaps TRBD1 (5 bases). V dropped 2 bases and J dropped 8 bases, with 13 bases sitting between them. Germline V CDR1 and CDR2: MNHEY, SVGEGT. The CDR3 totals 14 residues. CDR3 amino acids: CASSYAGKFEPQHF. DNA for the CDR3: TGTGCCAGCAGTTACGCAGGGAAGTTTGAGCCCCAGCATTTT.

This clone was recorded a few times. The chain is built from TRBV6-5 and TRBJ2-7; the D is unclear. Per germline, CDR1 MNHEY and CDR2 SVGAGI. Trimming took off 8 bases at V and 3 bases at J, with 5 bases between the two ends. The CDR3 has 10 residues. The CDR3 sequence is CASPSYEQYF. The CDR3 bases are TGTGCCAGCCCTAGCTACGAGCAGTACTTC.

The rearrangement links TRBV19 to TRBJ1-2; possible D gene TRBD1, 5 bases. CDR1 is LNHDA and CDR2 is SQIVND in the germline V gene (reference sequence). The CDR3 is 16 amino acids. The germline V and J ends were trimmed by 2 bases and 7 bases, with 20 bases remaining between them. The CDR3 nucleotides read TGTGCCAGTAGTATAAGCTTGGGGCAGGCTTCTGGTGGCTACACCTTC. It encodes CASSISLGQASGGYTF.

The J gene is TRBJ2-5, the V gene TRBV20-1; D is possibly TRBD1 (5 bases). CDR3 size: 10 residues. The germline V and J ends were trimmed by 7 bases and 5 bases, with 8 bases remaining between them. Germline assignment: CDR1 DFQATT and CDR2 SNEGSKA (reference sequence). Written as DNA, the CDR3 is TGCAGTGGGGCAGGGGAGACCCAGTACTTC. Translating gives CSGAGETQYF.

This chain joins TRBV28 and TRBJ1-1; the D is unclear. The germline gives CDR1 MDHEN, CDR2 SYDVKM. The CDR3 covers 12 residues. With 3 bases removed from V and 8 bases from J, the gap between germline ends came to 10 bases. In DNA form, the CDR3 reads TGTGCCAGCAGTTTGTGGCGGGCAGAAGCTTTCTTT. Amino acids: CASSLWRAEAFF.

CDR3 residues: CASSPPGDFPNYGYTF. As DNA, the CDR3 is TGCGCCAGCAGTCCGCCGGGGGACTTCCCTAACTATGGCTACACCTTC. V usage is TRBV23-1 and J usage is TRBJ1-2; tentative D call: TRBD1 (5 bases). TRBV23-1 is an ORF, and what it does is uncertain. The germline V and J ends were trimmed by 4 bases and 0 bases, with 15 bases remaining between them. CDR3 length equals 16 residues.

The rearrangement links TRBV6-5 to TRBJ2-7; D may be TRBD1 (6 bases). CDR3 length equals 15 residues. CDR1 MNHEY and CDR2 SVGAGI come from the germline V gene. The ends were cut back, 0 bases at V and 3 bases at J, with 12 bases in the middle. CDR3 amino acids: CASSYSSTGYYEQYF. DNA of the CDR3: TGTGCCAGCAGTTACTCGTCGACAGGTTACTACGAGCAGTACTTC.

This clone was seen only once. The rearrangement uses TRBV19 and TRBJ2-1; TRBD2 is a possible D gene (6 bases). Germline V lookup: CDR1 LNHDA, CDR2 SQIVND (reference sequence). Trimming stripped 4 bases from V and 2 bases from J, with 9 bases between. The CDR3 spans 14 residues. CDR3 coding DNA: TGTGCCAGTAGTACGGGGAGGACCTACAATGAGCAGTTCTTC. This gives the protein CASSTGRTYNEQFF.

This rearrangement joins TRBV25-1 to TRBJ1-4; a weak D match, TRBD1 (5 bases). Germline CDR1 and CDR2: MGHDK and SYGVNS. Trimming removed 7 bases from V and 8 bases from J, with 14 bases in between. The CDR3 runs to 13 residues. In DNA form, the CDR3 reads TGTGCCAGCAAATCTCGACAGATAGAAAAACTGTTTTTT. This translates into CASKSRQIEKLFF.

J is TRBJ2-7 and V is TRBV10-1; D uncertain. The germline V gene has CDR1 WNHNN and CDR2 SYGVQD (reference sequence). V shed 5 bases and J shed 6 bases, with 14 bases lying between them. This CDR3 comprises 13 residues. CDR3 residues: CASSSTPGREQYF. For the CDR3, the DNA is TGCGCCAGCAGTTCTACCCCGGGTCGCGAGCAGTACTTC.

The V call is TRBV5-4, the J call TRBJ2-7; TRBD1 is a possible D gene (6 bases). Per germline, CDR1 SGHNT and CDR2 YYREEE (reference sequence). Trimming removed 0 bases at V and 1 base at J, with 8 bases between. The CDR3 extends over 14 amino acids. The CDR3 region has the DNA TGTGCCAGCAGCTTGGGACAGGCTTCCTACGAGCAGTACTTC. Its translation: CASSLGQASYEQYF. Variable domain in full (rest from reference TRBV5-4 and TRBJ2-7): ETGVTQSPTHLIKTRGQQVTLRCSSQSGHNTVSWYQQALGQGPQFIFQYYREEENGRGNFPPRFSGLQFPNYSSELNVNALELDDSALYLCASSLGQASYEQYFGPGTRLTVT.

CDR3 loop: CASSLPDRVDEQFF. CDR3 in DNA: TGCGCCAGCAGCTTACCCGACAGGGTCGATGAGCAGTTCTTC. This chain uses TRBV5-1 with TRBJ2-1, with 7 bases matching TRBD1. From germline, CDR1 is SGHRS and CDR2 YFSETQ. The ends lost 2 bases at V and 8 bases at J; junction bases unmatched: 7. The CDR3 is made up of 14 amino acids.

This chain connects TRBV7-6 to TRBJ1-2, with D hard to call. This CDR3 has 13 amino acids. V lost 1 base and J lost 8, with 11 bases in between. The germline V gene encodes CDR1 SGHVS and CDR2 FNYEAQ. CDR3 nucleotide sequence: TGTGCCAGCAGCTTAGGGCGGGAAGGCGGCTACACCTTC. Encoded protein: CASSLGREGGYTF.

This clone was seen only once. The CDR3 spells CASSQDLFITEAFF. DNA for the CDR3: TGTGCCAGCAGCCAAGACCTATTTATCACTGAAGCTTTCTTT. The rearrangement links TRBV14 to TRBJ1-1, with D unclear. V was shortened by 0 bases and J by 4 bases, with 9 bases between the two germline ends. CDR1 and CDR2 from the germline V gene are SGHDN and FVKESK. The CDR3 contains 14 residues.